The sequence of this T cell receptor (beta chain) was determined in a study of T-cell reconstitution after alpha-beta-depleted transplantation in children. This clonotype was recorded at least ten times. Construction of the TCRbeta library involved unique molecular identifiers. TCRdb reanalysed the PCR reads using MiXCR and keeps one entry per CDR3 protein. This table has approximately 210,000 distinct CDR3 sequences, 14% to 15% appearing once. V dropped 4 bases and J dropped 5 bases, with 18 bases sitting between them. The CDR3 has 17 amino acids. The sequence came from a human donor who donated a stem cell graft to a child with acute lymphoblastic leukemia. The genes are TRBV12-3 or TRBV12-4 and TRBJ1-6; unclear D gene. This specimen was PBMCs from the stem cell graft donor, taken from the stem cell graft. The CDR3 nucleotides read TGTGCCAGCAGTTCCGATGGGTTTGGCAGCCATAATTCACCCCTCCACTTT. As protein: CASSSDGFGSHNSPLHF.